This TCR beta chain was captured by sequencing in a study of breast tumors, draining lymph nodes, adjacent tissues. This clonotype was detected a few times. Germline assignment: CDR1 GTSNPN and CDR2 SVGIG (reference sequence). The CDR3 consists of 15 residues. The trim removed 4 bases at V and 3 bases at J, leaving 6 bases unmatched. MiXCR, run by TCRdb on the multiplex PCR reads, gives a single entry per CDR3 protein. The table records about 200,000 distinct CDR3 sequences, less than 35% of them present only once. Axillary draining lymph nodes of breast cancer patients supplied the node samples. The TCR comes from a female donor with breast cancer. Some clones in this sample may be carry-over from other donors' samples. The material sequenced was axillary lymph node tissue. V gene TRBV30 combines with J gene TRBJ2-1; 10 bases are shared with TRBD2. This CDR3 reads CAWTYGTSDYNEQFF. The CDR3 region has the DNA TGTGCCTGGACGTACGGGACTAGCGACTACAATGAGCAGTTCTTC.